One and the same sample provided the 28 T cell receptor beta chains below, sequenced in a study of blood T cell repertoires in COVID-19. Sequencing was performed with immunoSEQ multiplex PCR; in TCRdb, only in-frame clones are kept and a portion is missing. The sample carries roughly 180,000 clones, about four fifths recorded once. The sample taken for sequencing was PBMCs or T cells enriched from blood (not recorded which). The source is a man aged 45-65 years who had recovered from COVID-19.

This clone occurred once. The chain recombines TRBV6-1 with TRBJ2-1, with a possible D match to TRBD2 (5 bases). V lost 2 bases to trimming and J lost 4 bases, with 15 bases between them. Germline V gene data show CDR1 as MNHNS and CDR2 as SASEGT. The CDR3 consists of 16 residues. The CDR3 DNA follows: TGTGCCAGCAGTGAATTAGGTGCGGGTGTTTACAATGAGCAGTTCTTC. It yields the protein CASSELGAGVYNEQFF.

The V and J genes are TRBV5-1 and TRBJ2-5; 7 positions agree with TRBD1. Germline-derived CDR1 and CDR2 are SGHRS and YFSETQ. J gave up 5 bases and V 3 bases, and 7 bases lay outside the gene matches. This CDR3 region has 14 residues. The CDR3 spells CASSYSGGWETQYF. The CDR3 DNA reads TGCGCCAGCAGCTACTCAGGGGGATGGGAGACCCAGTACTTC.

V usage is TRBV5-1 and J usage is TRBJ1-4, with a weak D call TRBD1 (6 bases). This CDR3 is 16 amino acids long. The ends were cut back, 2 bases at V and 3 bases at J, with 14 bases in the middle. Germline CDR1 SGHRS, CDR2 YFSETQ. CDR3 DNA sequence: TGCGCCAGCAGCTTCGCGGGGGCGCGGTCTAATGAAAAACTGTTTTTT. This sequence encodes CASSFAGARSNEKLFF.

CDR3 residues: CASSFGQGGQPQHF. The CDR3 nucleotides read TGTGCCAGCAGCTTCGGGCAGGGCGGCCAGCCCCAGCATTTT. The chain couples TRBV7-3 to TRBJ1-5, with D tentatively TRBD1 (5 bases). Trimming took 3 bases from V and 7 from J, leaving 13 bases between them. This CDR3 has 14 residues. The germline gives CDR1 SGHTA, CDR2 FQGTGA. Full variable domain (rest looked up from reference TRBV7-3 and TRBJ1-5): GAGVSQTPSNKVTEKGKYVELRCDPISGHTALYWYRQSLGQGPEFLIYFQGTGAADDSGLPNDRFFAVRPEGSVSTLKIQRTERGDSAVYLCASSFGQGGQPQHFGDGTRLSIL.

Points on this clone: This sample also contains other DNA sequences that code for the same CDR3. The chain couples TRBV5-1 to TRBJ2-3, with 13 positions matching TRBD2. The J segment lost 5 bases and the V segment lost 2 bases, leaving 2 bases of the junction unmatched. The CDR3 length is 15 residues. Germline values: CDR1 SGHRS, CDR2 YFSETQ. The CDR3 nucleotides are TGCGCCAGCAGCTTAGGACTAGCGGGAGTAGATACGCAGTATTTT. This encodes CASSLGLAGVDTQYF.

The chain uses TRBV15 and TRBJ1-4, with a tentative D call TRBD1 (6 bases). This CDR3 has 17 residues. V was shortened by 0 bases and J by 8 bases, with 19 bases between the two germline ends. Germline CDR1 is LNHNV and CDR2 is YYDKDF (reference sequence). The CDR3, as DNA: TGTGCCACCAGCAGAGACGTTACAAAGACAGGCGACGAAAAACTGTTTTTT. Its protein product is CATSRDVTKTGDEKLFF. Combining the CDR3 with reference TRBV15 and TRBJ1-4 gives the whole variable domain DAMVIQNPRYQVTQFGKPVTLSCSQTLNHNVMYWYQQKSSQAPKLLFHYYDKDFNNEADTPDNFQSRRPNTSFCFLDIRSPGLGDTAMYLCATSRDVTKTGDEKLFFGSGTQLSVL.

The chain employs TRBV14 and TRBJ1-1; D is ambiguous. This CDR3 spans 14 amino acids. V was pared by 4 bases and J by 0 bases, with 9 bases between. Looked up from germline, CDR1 is SGHDN and CDR2 is FVKESK. The CDR3 protein is CASSLLDLNTEAFF. In nucleotides, the CDR3 is TGTGCCAGCAGCCTGTTAGACTTGAACACTGAAGCTTTCTTT.

The chain recombines TRBV29-1 with TRBJ2-3; 10 nucleotides agree with TRBD2. The CDR3 covers 14 residues. Germline values: CDR1 SQVTM, CDR2 ANQGSEA. V trimming: 4 bases; J trimming: 7 bases; junction bases outside the gene matches: 8. CDR3 amino acids: CSVGASGGRYTQYF. The CDR3 coding sequence is TGCAGCGTTGGGGCTAGCGGGGGTAGATATACGCAGTATTTT.

This chain uses TRBV13 with TRBJ2-1; D perhaps matches TRBD2 (5 bases). The CDR3 extends over 14 amino acids. The germline V gene has CDR1 PRHDT and CDR2 FYEKMQ (reference sequence). Trimming took off 1 base at V and 4 bases at J, with 8 bases between the two ends. The DNA for the CDR3 is TGTGCCAGCAGCTTAGTCGGGGAATACAATGAGCAGTTCTTC. Translating gives CASSLVGEYNEQFF.

This chain uses TRBV10-3 with TRBJ2-7; 13 bases match TRBD2. There are 14 residues in the CDR3. The V gene end was trimmed by 7 bases and the J gene end by 2 bases; junction bases not matched to a gene: 2. Per germline, CDR1 ENHRY and CDR2 SYGVKD. In nucleotides, the CDR3 is TGTGCCATCATGGGGACTAGCGGGACCTACGAGCAGTACTTC. It codes for CAIMGTSGTYEQYF.

This clone was seen a handful of times. V gene TRBV9 combines with J gene TRBJ2-2, with D possibly being TRBD1 (6 bases). The CDR3 extends over 16 amino acids. V was trimmed by 4 bases and J by 0 bases, leaving 13 bases between them. Germline loops: CDR1 SGDLS, CDR2 YYNGEE. The CDR3 region has the DNA TGTGCCAGCAGCATGAACAGGGTTGCGAACACCGGGGAGCTGTTTTTT. Translated, it gives CASSMNRVANTGELFF.

The gene calls are TRBV19 and TRBJ2-7, with TRBD1 identical over 8 bases. CDR1 LNHDA and CDR2 SQIVND come from the germline V gene (reference sequence). The length of the CDR3 is 14 residues. V was pared by 4 bases and J by 4 bases, with 6 bases of the junction left unmatched. The CDR3 spells CASSTTGTGYEQYF. The CDR3 region has the DNA TGTGCCAGTAGTACCACCGGGACAGGTTACGAGCAGTACTTC. The whole variable domain, filled in from reference TRBV19 and TRBJ2-7, reads DGGITQSPKYLFRKEGQNVTLSCEQNLNHDAMYWYRQDPGQGLRLIYYSQIVNDFQKGDIAEGYSVSREKKESFPLTVTSAQKNPTAFYLCASSTTGTGYEQYFGPGTRLTVT.

The chain joins TRBV29-1 to TRBJ2-1; TRBD2 matches 10 bases. The CDR3 consists of 14 residues. The germline gives CDR1 SQVTM, CDR2 ANQGSEA. Trimming at V came to 4 bases and at J to 1 base, leaving 1 base not matched to a gene. The CDR3 loop is CSVGTSGSYNEQFF. CDR3 nucleotide sequence: TGCAGCGTTGGGACTAGCGGATCCTACAATGAGCAGTTCTTC.

V gene TRBV3-1 (or the pseudogene TRBV3-2) combines with J gene TRBJ2-5, with a weak D call TRBD2 (6 bases). The CDR3 totals 15 residues. Trimming left V 4 bases short and J 5 bases short, with 17 bases between. CDR1 is LGHDT and CDR2 is YNNKEL in the germline V gene (reference sequence). The CDR3 sequence is CASSPRTNLRETQYF. CDR3 sequence (DNA): TGTGCCAGCAGCCCCCGGACTAACCTCCGGGAGACCCAGTACTTC.

This clone appeared once. The chain combines TRBV28 with TRBJ1-5, with D maybe TRBD1 (5 bases). The V gene's germline CDR1 is MDHEN and CDR2 SYDVKM. The CDR3 has 17 amino acids. V gave up 1 base and J gave up 1 base, with 14 bases separating them. In DNA form, the CDR3 reads TGTGCCAGCAGTTTATTGGCGCGGGGCTTGAGCAATCAGCCCCAGCATTTT. It is translated as CASSLLARGLSNQPQHF. Supplemented by reference TRBV28 and TRBJ1-5, the full variable domain reads DVKVTQSSRYLVKRTGEKVFLECVQDMDHENMFWYRQDPGLGLRLIYFSYDVKMKEKGDIPEGYSVSREKKERFSLILESASTNQTSMYLCASSLLARGLSNQPQHFGDGTRLSIL.

CDR3 sequence reads: CASSQVGGLAGTQETQYF. DNA of the CDR3: TGTGCCAGCAGCCAAGTGGGGGGATTAGCGGGGACACAAGAGACCCAGTACTTC. The chain uses TRBV3-1 (or the pseudogene TRBV3-2) and TRBJ2-5; 8 nucleotides agree with TRBD2. From germline, CDR1 is LGHDT and CDR2 YNNKEL (reference sequence). The CDR3 consists of 18 residues. V was pared by 1 base and J by 2 bases, with 12 bases of the junction left unmatched.

This clone was detected only once. This sequence joins TRBV9 and TRBJ1-2, with unresolved D. There are 14 residues in the CDR3. V gave up 4 bases and J gave up 1 base, with 11 bases separating them. Germline V CDR1 and CDR2: SGDLS, YYNGEE. The CDR3 here is CASSSGGGNYGYTF. The CDR3 bases are TGTGCCAGCAGCTCAGGAGGCGGTAACTATGGCTACACCTTC.

The chain has TRBV2 and TRBJ2-1; no clear D gene. V lost 7 bases, J lost 4 bases, and 14 bases lay in between. This CDR3 spans 14 amino acids. Germline V gene sequence: CDR1 SNHLY, CDR2 FYNNEI. CDR3 sequence: CASKPHSLYNEQFF. The CDR3 DNA sequence: TGTGCCAGCAAGCCCCACTCCCTTTACAATGAGCAGTTCTTC. The whole variable domain, filled in from reference TRBV2 and TRBJ2-1, reads EPEVTQTPSHQVTQMGQEVILRCVPISNHLYFYWYRQILGQKVEFLVSFYNNEISEKSEIFDDQFSVERPDGSNFTLKIRSTKLEDSAMYFCASKPHSLYNEQFFGPGTRLTVL.

The chain couples TRBV25-1 to TRBJ2-2; perhaps TRBD1 as D (6 bases). The CDR3 totals 15 residues. V was cut by 3 bases and J by 6 bases, with 14 bases left in between. The germline gives CDR1 MGHDK, CDR2 SYGVNS. CDR3 DNA sequence: TGTGCCAGCAGTGAGGGGGCAAGGATACCCGGGGAGCTGTTTTTT. Translating gives CASSEGARIPGELFF. The variable domain in full, completed from reference TRBV25-1 and TRBJ2-2, reads EADIYQTPRYLVIGTGKKITLECSQTMGHDKMYWYQQDPGMELHLIHYSYGVNSTEKGDLSSESTVSRIRTEHFPLTLESARPSHTSQYLCASSEGARIPGELFFGEGSRLTVL.

CDR3 bases: TGTGCCAGCCAGAAAGCGGGGGGCACAGATACGCAGTATTTT. Its translation is CASQKAGGTDTQYF. V gene TRBV5-4 combines with J gene TRBJ2-3; 8 bases are shared with TRBD2. The junction had 5 bases not matched to a gene; V was cut back by 7 bases and J by 1 base. The CDR3 is 14 amino acids. Germline V CDR1 and CDR2: SGHNT, YYREEE (reference sequence).

The chain couples TRBV23-1 to TRBJ1-5; D is unresolved. TRBV23-1 is an open reading frame whose function is uncertain. The V end was cut by 0 bases, the J end by 5 bases, with 11 bases between. The CDR3 extends over 15 amino acids. The CDR3 DNA follows: TGCGCCAGCAGTCAATCGGGTCAGGTTGATCAGCCCCAGCATTTT. It translates to CASSQSGQVDQPQHF.

This sequence joins TRBV19 and TRBJ2-7; 8 nucleotides match TRBD1. The CDR3 runs to 14 residues. The germline CDR1 and CDR2 sequences are LNHDA and SQIVND (reference sequence). The V and J ends lost 4 bases and 7 bases, in that order; junction bases with no gene match: 9. The CDR3, as DNA: TGTGCCAGTAGTACAGGGGGCCCGATTCGAGAGCAGTACTTC. Amino acids: CASSTGGPIREQYF.

This chain uses TRBV12-3 or TRBV12-4 with TRBJ1-1, with D perhaps TRBD1 (6 bases). The CDR3 is 11 residues long. V gave up 8 bases and J gave up 5 bases, with 9 bases separating them. The CDR3 loop is CASGRGTEAFF. The CDR3 nucleotides read TGTGCCAGCGGAAGGGGGACTGAAGCTTTCTTT.

V is TRBV6-1 and J is TRBJ1-5, with D perhaps TRBD1 (6 bases). CDR1 MNHNS and CDR2 SASEGT come from the germline V gene. The CDR3 totals 13 residues. The V and J ends lost 2 bases and 8 bases respectively, with 10 bases between them. The CDR3 loop is CASSERQGKPQHF. CDR3 bases: TGTGCCAGCAGTGAAAGGCAGGGGAAGCCCCAGCATTTT.

This rearrangement joins TRBV2 to TRBJ1-3; unclear D gene. V lost 7 bases to trimming and J lost 4 bases, with 11 bases between them. The CDR3 runs 13 residues. CDR1 is SNHLY and CDR2 is FYNNEI in the germline V gene. The CDR3 coding sequence is TGTGCCAGCAAAGGTACAGCCGGAAACACCATATATTTT. It is translated as CASKGTAGNTIYF.

CDR3 protein: CASSLERDTEAFF. For the CDR3, the DNA is TGTGCCAGCAGCTTAGAGAGAGACACTGAAGCTTTCTTT. V is TRBV11-2 and J is TRBJ1-1; D unresolved. CDR1 is SGHAT and CDR2 is FQNNGV in the germline V gene. Trimming left V 0 bases short and J 3 bases short, with 5 bases between. This CDR3 has 13 amino acids. Complete variable domain (other parts from reference TRBV11-2 and TRBJ1-1): EAGVAQSPRYKIIEKRQSVAFWCNPISGHATLYWYQQILGQGPKLLIQFQNNGVVDDSQLPKDRFSAERLKGVDSTLKIQPAKLEDSAVYLCASSLERDTEAFFGQGTRLTVV.

J is TRBJ2-7 and V is TRBV10-3; a weak D match, TRBD1 (5 bases). The V gene's germline CDR1 is ENHRY and CDR2 SYGVKD. V was clipped by 6 bases and J by 6 bases, with 21 bases between them. CDR3 size: 15 residues. Here the CDR3 DNA reads TGTGCCATCAGGAAGTCTGTCAAGGGGCCAAGCGAGCAGTACTTC. This gives the protein CAIRKSVKGPSEQYF.

The chain joins TRBV4-1 to TRBJ2-2, with 14 bases lining up with TRBD2. This CDR3 is 19 amino acids long. J was trimmed by 0 bases and V by 8 bases; bases with no gene match: 11. Germline loops: CDR1 MGHRA, CDR2 YSYEKL. CDR3: CASRPSGLAGGANTGELFF. CDR3 sequence (DNA): TGCGCCAGCCGACCCTCCGGACTAGCGGGGGGAGCGAACACCGGGGAGCTGTTTTTT.